This T cell receptor beta chain was identified during a study of cytotoxic CD8 clonotypes in ibrutinib-treated CLL. Data came from immunoSEQ multiplex PCR; TCRdb stores just in-frame clones and leaves some out. The table records around 330,000 clones, over 60% of them present only once. On this clone itself: The antigen is not known.

The source of around 1.8 micrograms of genomic DNA for TCR beta libraries was cryopreserved PBMCs. Study-wide points: On treatment, the uncommon public clonotypes contracted or remained stable. Against age-matched healthy donors, baseline clonality ran higher and tracked circulating CD8+ T-cell counts.

Specimen: PBMCs, collected after 36 months of ibrutinib treatment. This TCR came from a human donor with chronic lymphocytic leukemia.

DNA for the CDR3: TGCGCCAGCAGCCAGCCAGGCGCCGGGCCCCAGCATTTT. It specifies CASSQPGAGPQHF. The V and J genes are TRBV4-1 and TRBJ1-5; D is uncertain. The CDR3 has 13 amino acids. V gave up 3 bases and J gave up 9 bases, with 12 bases separating them. Germline values: CDR1 MGHRA, CDR2 YSYEKL.